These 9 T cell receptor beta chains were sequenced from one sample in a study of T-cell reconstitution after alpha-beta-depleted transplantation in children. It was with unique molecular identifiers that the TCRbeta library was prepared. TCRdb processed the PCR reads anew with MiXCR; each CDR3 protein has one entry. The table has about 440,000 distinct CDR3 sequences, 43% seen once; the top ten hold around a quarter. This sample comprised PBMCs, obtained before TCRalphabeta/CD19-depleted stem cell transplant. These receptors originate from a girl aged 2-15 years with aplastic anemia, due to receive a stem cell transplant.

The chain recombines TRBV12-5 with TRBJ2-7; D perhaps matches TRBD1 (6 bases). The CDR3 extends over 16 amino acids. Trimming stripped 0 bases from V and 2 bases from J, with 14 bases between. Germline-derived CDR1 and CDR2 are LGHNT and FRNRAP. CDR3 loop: CASGLVQGRSPYEQYF. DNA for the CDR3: TGTGCTAGTGGTTTGGTACAGGGCAGGTCGCCCTACGAGCAGTACTTC.

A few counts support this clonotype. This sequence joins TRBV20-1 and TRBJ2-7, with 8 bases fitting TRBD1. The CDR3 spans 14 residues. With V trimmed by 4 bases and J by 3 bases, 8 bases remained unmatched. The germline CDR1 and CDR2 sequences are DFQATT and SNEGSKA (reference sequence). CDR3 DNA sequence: TGCAGTGCTATAGGCACAGGGGGATTCTACGAGCAGTACTTC. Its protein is CSAIGTGGFYEQYF.

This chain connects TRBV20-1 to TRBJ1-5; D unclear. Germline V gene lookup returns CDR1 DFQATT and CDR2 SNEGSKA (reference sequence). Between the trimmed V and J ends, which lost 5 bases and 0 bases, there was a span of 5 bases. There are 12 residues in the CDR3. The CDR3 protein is CSAYHSNQPQHF. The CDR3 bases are TGCAGTGCTTACCATAGCAATCAGCCCCAGCATTTT.

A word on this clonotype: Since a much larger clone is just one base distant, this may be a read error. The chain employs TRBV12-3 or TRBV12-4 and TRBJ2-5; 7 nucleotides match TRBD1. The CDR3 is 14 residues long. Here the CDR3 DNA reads TGTGCCAGCAGGCTCTGGGGACAGCAAGAGACCCGGTACTTC. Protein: CASRLWGQQETRYF.

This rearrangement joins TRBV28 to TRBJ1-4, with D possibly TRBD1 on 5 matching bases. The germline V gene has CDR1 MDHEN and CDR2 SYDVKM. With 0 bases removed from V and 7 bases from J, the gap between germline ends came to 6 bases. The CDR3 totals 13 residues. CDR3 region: CASSLWGVEKLFF. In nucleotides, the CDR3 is TGTGCCAGCAGTTTATGGGGGGTTGAAAAACTGTTTTTT.

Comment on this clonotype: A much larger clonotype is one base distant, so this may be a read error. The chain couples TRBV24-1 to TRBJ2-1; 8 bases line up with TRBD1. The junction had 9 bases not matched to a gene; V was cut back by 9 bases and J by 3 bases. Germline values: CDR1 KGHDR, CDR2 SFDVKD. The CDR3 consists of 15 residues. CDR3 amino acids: CATGPGGQDYNEQFF. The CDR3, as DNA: TGTGCCACCGGCCCCGGGGGACAGGACTACAATGAGCAGTTCTTC.

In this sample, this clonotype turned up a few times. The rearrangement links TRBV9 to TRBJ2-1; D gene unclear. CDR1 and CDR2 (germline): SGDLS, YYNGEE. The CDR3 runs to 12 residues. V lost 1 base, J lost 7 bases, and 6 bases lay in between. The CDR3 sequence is CASSVNTNEQFF. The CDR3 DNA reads TGTGCCAGCAGCGTAAATACGAATGAGCAGTTCTTC.

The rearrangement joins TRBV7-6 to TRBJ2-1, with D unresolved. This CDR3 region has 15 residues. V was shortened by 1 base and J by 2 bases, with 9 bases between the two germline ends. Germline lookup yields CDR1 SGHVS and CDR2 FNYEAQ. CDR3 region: CASSLEVGTYNEQFF. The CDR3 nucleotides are TGTGCCAGCAGCTTAGAGGTCGGCACCTACAATGAGCAGTTCTTC.

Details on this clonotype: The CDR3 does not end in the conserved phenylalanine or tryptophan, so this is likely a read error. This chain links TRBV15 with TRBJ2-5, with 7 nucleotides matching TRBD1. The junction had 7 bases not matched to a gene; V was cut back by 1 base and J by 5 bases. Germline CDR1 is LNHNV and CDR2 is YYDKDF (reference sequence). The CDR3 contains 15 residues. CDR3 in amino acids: CATSRANRGGETQYL. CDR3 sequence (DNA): TGTGCCACCAGCAGAGCTAACAGGGGCGGGGAGACCCAGTACTTG.